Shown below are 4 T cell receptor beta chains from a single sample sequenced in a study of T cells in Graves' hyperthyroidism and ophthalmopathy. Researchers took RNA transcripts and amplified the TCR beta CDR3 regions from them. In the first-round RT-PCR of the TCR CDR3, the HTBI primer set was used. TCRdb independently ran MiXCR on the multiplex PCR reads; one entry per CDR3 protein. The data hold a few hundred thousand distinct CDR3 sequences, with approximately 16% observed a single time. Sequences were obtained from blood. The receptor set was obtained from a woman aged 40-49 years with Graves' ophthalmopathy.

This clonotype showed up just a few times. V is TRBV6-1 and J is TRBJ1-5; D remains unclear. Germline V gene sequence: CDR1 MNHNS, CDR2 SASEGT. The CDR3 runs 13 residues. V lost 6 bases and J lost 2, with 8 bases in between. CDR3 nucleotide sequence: TGTGCCAGCAGGGTGGACGGCAATCAGCCCCAGCATTTT. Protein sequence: CASRVDGNQPQHF.

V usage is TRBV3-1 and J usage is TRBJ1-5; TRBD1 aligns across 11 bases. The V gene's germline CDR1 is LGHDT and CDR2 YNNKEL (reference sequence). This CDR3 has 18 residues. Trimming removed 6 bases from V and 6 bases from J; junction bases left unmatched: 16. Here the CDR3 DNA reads TGTGCCAGCAGTCCCGGGACAGGGGGTATCGTTGATGGTCAGCCCCAGCATTTT. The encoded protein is CASSPGTGGIVDGQPQHF.

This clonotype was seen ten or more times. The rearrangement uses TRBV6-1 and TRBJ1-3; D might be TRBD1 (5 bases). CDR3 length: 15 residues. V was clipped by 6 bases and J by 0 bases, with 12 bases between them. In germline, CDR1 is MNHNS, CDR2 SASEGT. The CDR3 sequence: CASRPGPSSGNTIYF. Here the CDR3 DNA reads TGTGCCAGCAGACCGGGGCCTAGCTCTGGAAACACCATATATTTT.

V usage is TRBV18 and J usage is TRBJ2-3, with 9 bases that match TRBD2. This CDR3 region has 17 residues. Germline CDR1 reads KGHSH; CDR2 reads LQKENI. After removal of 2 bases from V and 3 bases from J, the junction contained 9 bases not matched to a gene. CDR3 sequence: CASSPMNSGRSTDTQYF. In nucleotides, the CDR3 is TGTGCCAGCTCACCAATGAATAGCGGGAGATCGACAGATACGCAGTATTTT.